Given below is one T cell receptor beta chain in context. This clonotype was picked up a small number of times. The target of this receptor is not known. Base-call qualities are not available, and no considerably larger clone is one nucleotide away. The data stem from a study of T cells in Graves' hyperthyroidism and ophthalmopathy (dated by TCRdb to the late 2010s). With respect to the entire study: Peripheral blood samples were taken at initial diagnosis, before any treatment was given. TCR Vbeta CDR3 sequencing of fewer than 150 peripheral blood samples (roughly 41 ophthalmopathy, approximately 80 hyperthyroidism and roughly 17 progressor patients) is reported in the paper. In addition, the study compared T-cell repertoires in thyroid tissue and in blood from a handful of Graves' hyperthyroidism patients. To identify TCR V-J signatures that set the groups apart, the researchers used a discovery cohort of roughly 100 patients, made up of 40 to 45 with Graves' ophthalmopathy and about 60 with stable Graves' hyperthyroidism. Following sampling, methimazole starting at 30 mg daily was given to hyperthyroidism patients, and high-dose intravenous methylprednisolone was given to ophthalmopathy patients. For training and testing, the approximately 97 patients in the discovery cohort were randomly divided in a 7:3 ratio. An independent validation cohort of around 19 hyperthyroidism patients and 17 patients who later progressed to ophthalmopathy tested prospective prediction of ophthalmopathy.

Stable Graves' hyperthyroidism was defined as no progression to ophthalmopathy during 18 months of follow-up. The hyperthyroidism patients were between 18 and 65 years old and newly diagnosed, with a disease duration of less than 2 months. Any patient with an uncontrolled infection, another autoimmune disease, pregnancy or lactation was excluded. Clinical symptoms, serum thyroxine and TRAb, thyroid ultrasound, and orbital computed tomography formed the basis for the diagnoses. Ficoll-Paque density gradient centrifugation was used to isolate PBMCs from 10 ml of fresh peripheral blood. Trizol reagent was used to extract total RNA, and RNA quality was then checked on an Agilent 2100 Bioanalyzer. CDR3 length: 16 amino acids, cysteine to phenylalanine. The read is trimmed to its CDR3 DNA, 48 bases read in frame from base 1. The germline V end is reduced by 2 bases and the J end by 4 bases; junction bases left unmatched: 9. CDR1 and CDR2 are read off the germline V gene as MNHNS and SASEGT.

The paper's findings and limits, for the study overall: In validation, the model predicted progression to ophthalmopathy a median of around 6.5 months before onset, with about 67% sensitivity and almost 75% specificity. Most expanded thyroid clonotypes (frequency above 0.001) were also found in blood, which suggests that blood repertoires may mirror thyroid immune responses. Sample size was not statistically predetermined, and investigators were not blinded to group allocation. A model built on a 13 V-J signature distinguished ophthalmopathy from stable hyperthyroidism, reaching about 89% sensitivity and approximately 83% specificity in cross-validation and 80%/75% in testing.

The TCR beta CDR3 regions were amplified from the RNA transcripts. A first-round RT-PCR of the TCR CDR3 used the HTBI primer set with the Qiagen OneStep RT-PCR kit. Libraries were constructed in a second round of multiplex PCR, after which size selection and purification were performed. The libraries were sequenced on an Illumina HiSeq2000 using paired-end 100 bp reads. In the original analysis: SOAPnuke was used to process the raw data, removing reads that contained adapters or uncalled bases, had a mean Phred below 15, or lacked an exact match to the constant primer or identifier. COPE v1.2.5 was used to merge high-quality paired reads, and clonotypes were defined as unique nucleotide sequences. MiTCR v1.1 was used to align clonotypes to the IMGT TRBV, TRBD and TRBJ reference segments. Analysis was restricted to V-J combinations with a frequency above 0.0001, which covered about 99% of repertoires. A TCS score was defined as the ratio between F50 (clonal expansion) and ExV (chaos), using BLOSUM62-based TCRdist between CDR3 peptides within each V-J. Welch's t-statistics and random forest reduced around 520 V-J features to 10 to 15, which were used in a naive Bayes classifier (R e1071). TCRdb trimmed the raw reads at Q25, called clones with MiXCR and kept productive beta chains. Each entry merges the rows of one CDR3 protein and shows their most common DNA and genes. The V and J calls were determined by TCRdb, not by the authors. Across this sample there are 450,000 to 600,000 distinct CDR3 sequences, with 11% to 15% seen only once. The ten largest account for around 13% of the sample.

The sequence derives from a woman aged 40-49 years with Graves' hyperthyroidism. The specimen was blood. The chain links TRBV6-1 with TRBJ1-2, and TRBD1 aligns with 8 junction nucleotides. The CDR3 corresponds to CASSERAGTGIYGYTF. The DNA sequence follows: TGTGCCAGCAGTGAACGCGCCGGGACAGGAATCTATGGCTACACCTTC.